The next 27 T cell receptor beta chains were all read from a single sample in a study of OX40 agonist ivuxolimab in advanced cancers. The protocol was immunoSEQ multiplex PCR, while the TCRdb copy is restricted to in-frame clones and leaves out a portion. The sample consists of tens of thousands of clones, 82% of them appearing once. The material sequenced was CD4+ or CD8+ T cells sorted from blood, taken in a trial of the OX40 agonist ivuxolimab. The source of these receptors is an adult with an advanced solid tumor such as melanoma, head and neck, liver or kidney cancer.

CDR3 nucleotides: TGTGCCAGCACCGACAGGGGCAACTCTGGAAACACCATATATTTT. This encodes CASTDRGNSGNTIYF. V gene TRBV7-6 combines with J gene TRBJ1-3; 8 positions match TRBD1. The CDR3 is 15 amino acids. CDR1 is SGHVS, CDR2 FNYEAQ, per germline. Unmatched junction bases numbered 5, after V lost 7 bases and J lost 0 bases.

The rearrangement joins TRBV4-1 to TRBJ2-1; perhaps TRBD2 as D (5 bases). CDR1 and CDR2 (germline): MGHRA, YSYEKL. The V and J ends lost 0 bases and 4 bases respectively, with 13 bases between them. The CDR3 contains 16 residues. CDR3 amino acids: CASSQEGRSLYNEQFF. In nucleotides, the CDR3 is TGCGCCAGCAGCCAAGAGGGGAGATCCCTGTACAATGAGCAGTTCTTC.

The chain has TRBV19 and TRBJ1-3; 8 nucleotides match TRBD1. The germline V gene has CDR1 LNHDA and CDR2 SQIVND (reference sequence). The CDR3 is 16 residues long. The junction had 6 bases not matched to a gene; V was cut back by 3 bases and J by 2 bases. CDR3 region: CASSIWTGRPGNTIYF. CDR3 coding DNA: TGTGCCAGTAGTATCTGGACAGGGCGGCCTGGAAACACCATATATTTT.

This chain links TRBV7-9 with TRBJ1-4; maybe TRBD1 (5 bases). The CDR3 consists of 14 residues. Germline lookup yields CDR1 SEHNR and CDR2 FQNEAQ (reference sequence). Trimming pared 1 base from V and 8 bases from J, leaving 11 bases between. CDR3 sequence (DNA): TGTGCCAGCAGCTTAGAGGGGTCGAGGGAAAAACTGTTTTTT. Its protein is CASSLEGSREKLFF.

The chain joins TRBV2 to TRBJ1-5; 7 positions match TRBD1. Trimming cost V 6 bases and J 3 bases; bases outside gene matches: 5. The CDR3 spans 14 residues. The V gene's germline CDR1 is SNHLY and CDR2 FYNNEI. Here the CDR3 reads CASRLTGNNQPQHF. The CDR3 DNA reads TGTGCCAGCAGGCTGACAGGGAACAATCAGCCCCAGCATTTT.

J is TRBJ2-3 and V is TRBV7-9; the D gene could be TRBD1 or TRBD2 (6 bases each). The germline V gene has CDR1 SEHNR and CDR2 FQNEAQ (reference sequence). The CDR3 loop spans 15 amino acids. V lost 2 bases to trimming and J lost 3 bases, with 12 bases between them. DNA of the CDR3: TGTGCCAGCAGCTTATCATCGGGGGCAACAGATACGCAGTATTTT. Translating it yields CASSLSSGATDTQYF.

The V and J genes are TRBV5-1 and TRBJ2-1; D is unresolved. The CDR3 is 14 residues long. Germline lookup yields CDR1 SGHRS and CDR2 YFSETQ. Between the trimmed V and J ends, which lost 0 bases and 0 bases, there was a span of 4 bases. CDR3 sequence (DNA): TGCGCCAGCAGCTTGGAGTACTCCTACAATGAGCAGTTCTTC. This gives the protein CASSLEYSYNEQFF.

The V call is TRBV7-2, the J call TRBJ2-7, with unresolved D. Between the trimmed V and J ends, which lost 0 bases and 2 bases, there was a span of 8 bases. Germline V gene sequence: CDR1 SGHTA, CDR2 FQGNSA. The CDR3 length is 14 residues. CDR3 nucleotide sequence: TGTGCCAGCAGCTTAGCTCAGGCTGCCTACGAGCAGTACTTC. Residues: CASSLAQAAYEQYF.

V usage is TRBV30 and J usage is TRBJ1-5; no definite D call. V lost 0 bases, J lost 0 bases, and 6 bases lay in between. The CDR3 loop spans 14 amino acids. CDR1 is GTSNPN and CDR2 is SVGIG in the germline V gene (reference sequence). CDR3 region: CAWSVGSSNQPQHF. In DNA, the CDR3 is TGTGCCTGGAGTGTAGGGAGTAGCAATCAGCCCCAGCATTTT.

The chain carries TRBV7-9 and TRBJ2-7; TRBD1 might be the D (6 bases). This CDR3 is 14 amino acids long. Germline V lookup: CDR1 SEHNR, CDR2 FQNEAQ (reference sequence). The V and J ends lost 3 bases and 4 bases respectively, with 13 bases between them. DNA for the CDR3: TGTGCCAGCAGCTTCTCGAGAAGGGGGTACGAGCAGTACTTC. It yields the protein CASSFSRRGYEQYF.

The gene calls are TRBV4-1 and TRBJ2-3; D call uncertain. From germline, CDR1 is MGHRA and CDR2 YSYEKL. The CDR3 spans 13 residues. V shed 0 bases and J shed 5 bases, with 6 bases lying between them. CDR3 sequence: CASSQESGDTQYF. CDR3 bases: TGCGCCAGCAGCCAAGAGTCGGGAGATACGCAGTATTTT.

CDR3 loop: CASNPSGNYNEQFF. Written as DNA, the CDR3 is TGTGCCAGCAACCCAAGCGGGAACTACAATGAGCAGTTCTTC. V usage is TRBV6-1 and J usage is TRBJ2-1; 7 positions match TRBD2. V gave up 7 bases and J gave up 3 bases; unmatched junction bases: 6. The CDR3 totals 14 residues. Germline V lookup: CDR1 MNHNS, CDR2 SASEGT.

This clone was detected only once. CDR3: CASSPLGQGGVAFF. The DNA of the CDR3 is TGTGCCAGCAGCCCCCTAGGACAGGGCGGGGTGGCTTTCTTT. The chain joins TRBV7-3 to TRBJ1-1; 8 bases are shared with TRBD1. The J segment lost 11 bases and the V segment lost 5 bases, leaving 13 bases of the junction unmatched. This CDR3 is 14 amino acids long. The germline V gene encodes CDR1 SGHTA and CDR2 FQGTGA.

This clone occurred a few times. This chain connects TRBV6-1 to TRBJ2-7; D possibly uses TRBD1 or TRBD2 (5 bases each). This CDR3 region has 14 residues. CDR1 and CDR2 (germline): MNHNS, SASEGT. V was pared by 5 bases and J by 0 bases, with 11 bases between. This CDR3 reads CASSRDGNSYEQYF. In DNA form, the CDR3 reads TGTGCCAGCAGTCGGGACGGGAACTCCTACGAGCAGTACTTC.

The gene calls are TRBV7-3 and TRBJ1-4, with D unclear. The V gene lost 11 bases and the J gene lost 5 bases, with 15 bases spanning the gap. The CDR3 sequence is 13 residues long. Germline-derived CDR1 and CDR2 are SGHTA and FQGTGA. This CDR3 is CASTREGNEKLFF. DNA for the CDR3: TGTGCCTCAACAAGGGAGGGCAATGAAAAACTGTTTTTT.

The gene calls are TRBV10-1 and TRBJ2-1; TRBD2 matches at 9 bases. The V gene end was trimmed by 0 bases and the J gene end by 10 bases; junction bases not matched to a gene: 10. CDR3 length equals 16 residues. Germline CDR1 reads WNHNN; CDR2 reads SYGVQD (reference sequence). The CDR3 DNA is TGCGCCAGCAGTGAGTCGTCGGTAGCGGGAGTACAGGAGCAGTTCTTC. It translates to CASSESSVAGVQEQFF.

This clone was counted once. The rearrangement links TRBV7-2 to TRBJ2-7; 9 bases are shared with TRBD2. V lost 6 bases, J lost 4 bases, and 19 bases stayed unmatched. Germline V gene sequence: CDR1 SGHTA, CDR2 FQGNSA. The CDR3 consists of 18 residues. This chain's CDR3 is CASSYRGIAGAGAYEQYF. The CDR3 nucleotides read TGTGCCAGCAGTTACCGCGGAATAGCGGGGGCCGGGGCTTACGAGCAGTACTTC.

This chain connects TRBV7-8 to TRBJ2-1, with D uncertain. V lost 4 bases and J 4 bases, leaving 11 bases between the germline ends. Looked up from germline, CDR1 is SGHVS and CDR2 is FQNEAQ. This CDR3 spans 14 amino acids. The CDR3 reads CASSSPNQYNEQFF. The CDR3 bases are TGTGCCAGCAGCTCTCCCAATCAGTACAATGAGCAGTTCTTC.

The V call is TRBV9, the J call TRBJ2-7, with D unclear. CDR3 size: 14 residues. Per germline, CDR1 SGDLS and CDR2 YYNGEE. Trimming removed 6 bases at V and 0 bases at J, with 13 bases between. As DNA, the CDR3 is TGTGCCAGCAAACCCGGGCTTAGCTCCTACGAGCAGTACTTC. Residues: CASKPGLSSYEQYF.

The chain has TRBV4-3 and TRBJ1-1, with 7 positions matching TRBD1. The CDR3 has 14 amino acids. Trimming at V came to 0 bases and at J to 8 bases, leaving 6 bases not matched to a gene. The germline V gene encodes CDR1 LGHNA and CDR2 YSLEER. The CDR3 DNA sequence: TGCGCCAGCAGCCAAGATTTTACAGGGGCAGAAGCTTTCTTT. It is translated as CASSQDFTGAEAFF.

This clone turned up a few times. The J gene is TRBJ1-2, the V gene TRBV19; D not certain. Germline V lookup: CDR1 LNHDA, CDR2 SQIVND (reference sequence). Trimming left V 3 bases short and J 1 base short, with 12 bases between. CDR3 length: 15 amino acids. This chain's CDR3 is CASSIEDGNNYGYTF. CDR3 bases: TGTGCCAGTAGTATTGAGGACGGAAATAACTATGGCTACACCTTC.

By share, this clone counts as medium-sized (0.01 to 0.1%). In nucleotides, the CDR3 is TGTGCCTGGAGTCGGGAGGCTGGGGCCAACGTCCTGACTTTC. It translates to CAWSREAGANVLTF. The rearrangement uses TRBV30 and TRBJ2-6; 7 bases are a match to TRBD2. The CDR3 has 14 amino acids. V lost 2 bases, J lost 2 bases, and 0 bases stayed unmatched. Germline CDR1 reads GTSNPN; CDR2 reads SVGIG (reference sequence). The full variable domain, in which reference TRBV30 and TRBJ2-6 provide the parts outside the CDR3, is SQTIHQWPATLVQPVGSPLSLECTVEGTSNPNLYWYRQAAGRGLQLLFYSVGIGQISSEVPQNLSASRPQDRQFILSSKKLLLSDSGFYLCAWSREAGANVLTFGAGSRLTVL.

A single count supports this clone. The V call is TRBV5-1, the J call TRBJ2-7, with D tentatively TRBD1 or TRBD2 (5 bases each). The CDR3 runs 15 residues. Germline values: CDR1 SGHRS, CDR2 YFSETQ. V was pared by 1 base and J by 1 base, with 12 bases between. CDR3 DNA sequence: TGCGCCAGCAGCTTGAAAGGGGACGTATCCTACGAGCAGTACTTC. It codes for CASSLKGDVSYEQYF.

The chain uses TRBV2 and TRBJ2-3; the match to TRBD1 covers 7 bases. The ends lost 6 bases at V and 0 bases at J; junction bases unmatched: 6. The CDR3 spans 15 residues. Germline CDR1 reads SNHLY; CDR2 reads FYNNEI. As DNA, the CDR3 is TGTGCCAGCAGGGAGAGCAGGGGGAGCACAGATACGCAGTATTTT. This gives the protein CASRESRGSTDTQYF.

This clone appeared a few times. V gene TRBV2 combines with J gene TRBJ1-3; D gene ambiguous. Looked up from germline, CDR1 is SNHLY and CDR2 is FYNNEI. V lost 4 bases and J 1 base, leaving 8 bases between the germline ends. The CDR3 is 14 residues long. The CDR3 DNA reads as TGTGCCAGCAGTGTTCGAAGTTCTGGAAACACCATATATTTT. Its translation: CASSVRSSGNTIYF. The full variable domain, its missing parts supplied by reference TRBV2 and TRBJ1-3, is EPEVTQTPSHQVTQMGQEVILRCVPISNHLYFYWYRQILGQKVEFLVSFYNNEISEKSEIFDDQFSVERPDGSNFTLKIRSTKLEDSAMYFCASSVRSSGNTIYFGEGSWLTVV.

The V call is TRBV7-2, the J call TRBJ2-1, with D possibly called TRBD1 or TRBD2 (5 bases each). V gave up 5 bases and J gave up 2 bases, with 13 bases separating them. Germline values: CDR1 SGHTA, CDR2 FQGNSA. This CDR3 has 15 amino acids. This CDR3 reads CASSIGTATYNEQFF. DNA for the CDR3: TGTGCCAGCAGCATCGGGACCGCAACCTACAATGAGCAGTTCTTC.

The chain carries TRBV29-1 and TRBJ2-5, with TRBD2 as a possible D gene (6 bases). The CDR3 loop spans 16 amino acids. Germline CDR1 reads SQVTM; CDR2 reads ANQGSEA. V lost 1 base to trimming and J lost 1 base, with 16 bases between them. The DNA for the CDR3 is TGCAGCGTTGAAGGGGTCCCGGCTAGCGCCCAAGAGACCCAGTACTTC. Amino acids: CSVEGVPASAQETQYF. Variable domain in full (rest from reference TRBV29-1 and TRBJ2-5): SAVISQKPSRDICQRGTSLTIQCQVDSQVTMMFWYRQQPGQSLTLIATANQGSEATYESGFVIDKFPISRPNLTFSTLTVSNMSPEDSSIYLCSVEGVPASAQETQYFGPGTRLLVL.